Below, 23 T cell receptor beta chains from the same sample are listed, as sequenced in a study of cytomegalovirus exposure and HLA in healthy donors. Primers included in the PCR were 60 Vbeta and 13 Jbeta primers. The method was immunoSEQ multiplex PCR; TCRdb's version includes in-frame clones alone and lacks a portion of them. The sample consists of around 110,000 clones, 65% to 90% of them appearing once. Input material: PBMCs. The receptors originated from a man aged 45-60 years in good health and CMV-seronegative.

The V gene is TRBV5-1, the J gene TRBJ2-2, with D possibly TRBD2 on 5 matching bases. This CDR3 is built from 14 residues. V lost 0 bases to trimming and J lost 5 bases, with 8 bases between them. CDR1 and CDR2 (germline): SGHRS, YFSETQ. The CDR3 DNA follows: TGCGCCAGCAGCTTGGCCTGGAGGACCGGGGAGCTGTTTTTT. It specifies CASSLAWRTGELFF.

The rearrangement uses TRBV4-2 and TRBJ2-1; the D is unclear. The CDR3 covers 15 residues. From germline, CDR1 is LGHNA and CDR2 YNFKEQ. Deletions cut 4 bases from V and 0 bases from J, with 10 bases between. The CDR3 sequence: CASSLDPSSYNEQFF. CDR3 DNA: TGTGCCAGCAGCCTAGACCCCAGCTCCTACAATGAGCAGTTCTTC.

The chain uses TRBV2 and TRBJ1-6; D may be TRBD1 (6 bases). The CDR3 is 20 residues long. Trimming pared 2 bases from V and 0 bases from J, leaving 20 bases between. Looked up from germline, CDR1 is SNHLY and CDR2 is FYNNEI. As DNA, the CDR3 is TGTGCCAGCAGTGAAAGGGGACAACAAGGCTTAGGCTCCTATAATTCACCCCTCCACTTT. Translated: CASSERGQQGLGSYNSPLHF.

This chain uses TRBV6-5 with TRBJ2-3; 7 positions match TRBD2. With V trimmed by 9 bases and J by 0 bases, 6 bases remained unmatched. The length of the CDR3 is 14 residues. CDR1 and CDR2 (germline): MNHEY, SVGAGI. The CDR3, as DNA: TGTGCCAGTGGGGGGGTCTCTAGCACAGATACGCAGTATTTT. Amino acid sequence: CASGGVSSTDTQYF.

The V and J genes are TRBV19 and TRBJ1-5; 7 bases agree with TRBD1. V shed 3 bases and J 5 bases; nucleotides not matched to a gene: 13. Germline loops: CDR1 LNHDA, CDR2 SQIVND (reference sequence). The CDR3 spans 17 residues. The CDR3 sequence: CASSIGRLTGQDQPQHF. The DNA of the CDR3 is TGTGCCAGTAGTATCGGCCGACTGACAGGGCAGGATCAGCCCCAGCATTTT.

The sample holds a few counts of this clone. The V and J genes are TRBV18 and TRBJ2-7; 8 bases match TRBD1. Germline CDR1 is KGHSH and CDR2 is LQKENI. V dropped 6 bases and J dropped 5; count of bases not matched to a gene: 6. The CDR3 runs to 13 residues. CDR3 loop: CASSPGQGDEQYV. The CDR3 DNA follows: TGTGCCAGCTCCCCCGGACAGGGAGACGAGCAGTACGTC.

The V and J genes are TRBV30 and TRBJ2-3, with 10 bases that match TRBD2. Trimming took 0 bases from V and 4 from J; bases not matched to a gene: 7. Germline lookup yields CDR1 GTSNPN and CDR2 SVGIG (reference sequence). The CDR3 is 16 amino acids. For the CDR3, the DNA is TGTGCCTGGAGTGTACTAGAGCGGGGGGGCCCAGATACGCAGTATTTT. This sequence encodes CAWSVLERGGPDTQYF.

The chain joins TRBV19 to TRBJ2-5, with 10 bases matching TRBD2. The CDR3 is made up of 14 amino acids. V lost 9 bases to trimming and J lost 5 bases; unmatched junction nucleotides: 9. CDR1 and CDR2 from the germline V gene are LNHDA and SQIVND (reference sequence). This chain's CDR3 is CARSGTSDGETQYF. The CDR3 region has the DNA TGTGCCAGATCCGGGACTAGCGACGGGGAGACCCAGTACTTC. The full variable domain, rest sourced from reference TRBV19 and TRBJ2-5, is DGGITQSPKYLFRKEGQNVTLSCEQNLNHDAMYWYRQDPGQGLRLIYYSQIVNDFQKGDIAEGYSVSREKKESFPLTVTSAQKNPTAFYLCARSGTSDGETQYFGPGTRLLVL.

This clone was seen a single time. This chain links TRBV5-1 with TRBJ1-2; no clear D gene. This CDR3 contains 12 residues. Germline loops: CDR1 SGHRS, CDR2 YFSETQ. Trimming took 4 bases from V and 9 from J, leaving 13 bases between them. CDR3 nucleotides: TGCGCCAGCAGCGCCGGGTCCGAAAGCTACACCTTC. It translates to CASSAGSESYTF. The complete variable domain, with remaining parts taken from reference TRBV5-1 and TRBJ1-2, reads KAGVTQTPRYLIKTRGQQVTLSCSPISGHRSVSWYQQTPGQGLQFLFEYFSETQRNKGNFPGRFSGRQFSNSRSEMNVSTLELGDSALYLCASSAGSESYTFGSGTRLTVV.

This clone was observed a few times. The J gene is TRBJ1-4, the V gene TRBV19, with D tentatively TRBD1 (5 bases). CDR1 LNHDA and CDR2 SQIVND come from the germline V gene (reference sequence). Trimming took 5 bases from V and 7 from J, leaving 14 bases between them. There are 14 residues in the CDR3. The CDR3 nucleotides are TGTGCCAGTAGTCCCCGCAGGGCAGGTGAAAAACTGTTTTTT. Its protein is CASSPRRAGEKLFF.

This chain links TRBV5-1 with TRBJ2-2; the D is unclear. The CDR3 has 13 amino acids. Germline loops: CDR1 SGHRS, CDR2 YFSETQ. V lost 4 bases and J lost 5, with 9 bases in between. The CDR3 spells CASSVYRTGELFF. CDR3 in DNA: TGCGCCAGCAGCGTCTATAGAACCGGGGAGCTGTTTTTT.

The chain recombines TRBV4-2 with TRBJ1-5; D remains unclear. Germline V gene sequence: CDR1 LGHNA, CDR2 YNFKEQ. V shed 1 base and J shed 3 bases, with 10 bases lying between them. The CDR3 is made up of 15 amino acids. CDR3 protein: CASSQGPGPNQPQHF. CDR3 in DNA: TGTGCCAGCAGCCAAGGACCAGGTCCCAATCAGCCCCAGCATTTT.

This clone was counted a few times. The chain joins TRBV23-1 to TRBJ1-5; 9 bases fit TRBD1. TRBV23-1 qualifies as an ORF whose function is uncertain. The CDR3 totals 18 residues. The trim removed 2 bases at V and 0 bases at J, leaving 8 bases unmatched. The DNA for the CDR3 is TGCGCCAGCAGTCAAAGGGGACAGGGAACCGGTAGCAATCAGCCCCAGCATTTT. Its translation: CASSQRGQGTGSNQPQHF.

This clone came up a few times. The chain combines TRBV10-3 with TRBJ2-5, with D perhaps matching TRBD1 (6 bases). V was cut by 2 bases and J by 2 bases, with 12 bases left in between. Germline values: CDR1 ENHRY, CDR2 SYGVKD. The CDR3 contains 15 residues. CDR3 loop: CAISEGAGEQETQYF. DNA for the CDR3: TGTGCCATCAGTGAGGGGGCAGGGGAGCAAGAGACCCAGTACTTC.

This clone has more than one count but fewer than ten. The gene calls are TRBV2 and TRBJ1-2; possibly TRBD1 for D (5 bases). The CDR3 length is 13 residues. V was clipped by 4 bases and J by 4 bases, with 10 bases between them. The germline V gene encodes CDR1 SNHLY and CDR2 FYNNEI. The CDR3 DNA sequence: TGTGCCAGCAGTGTGGGGCACGGCTATGGCTACACCTTC. Protein sequence: CASSVGHGYGYTF.

The rearrangement uses TRBV7-9 and TRBJ1-2; 7 bases align to TRBD1. The CDR3 is made up of 14 amino acids. With V trimmed by 1 base and J by 7 bases, 6 bases remained unmatched. The V gene's germline CDR1 is SEHNR and CDR2 FQNEAQ (reference sequence). The CDR3 reads CASSLERGLGGYTF. CDR3 sequence (DNA): TGTGCCAGCAGCTTAGAAAGGGGGCTCGGTGGCTACACCTTC. The entire variable domain, with the rest obtained from reference TRBV7-9 and TRBJ1-2, is as follows: DTGVSQNPRHKITKRGQNVTFRCDPISEHNRLYWYRQTLGQGPEFLTYFQNEAQLEKSRLLSDRFSAERPKGSFSTLEIQRTEQGDSAMYLCASSLERGLGGYTFGSGTRLTVV.

The chain links TRBV6-1 to TRBJ2-1, with 8 bases identical to TRBD1. The CDR3 sequence is 13 residues long. Germline-derived CDR1 and CDR2 are MNHNS and SASEGT. The J segment lost 9 bases and the V segment lost 7 bases, leaving 8 bases of the junction unmatched. For the CDR3, the DNA is TGTGCCAGCATACCTGGACAGGGAGGTGAGCAGTTCTTC. Translated: CASIPGQGGEQFF.

The chain couples TRBV30 to TRBJ1-1; D gene unclear. Between the trimmed V and J ends, which lost 0 bases and 5 bases, there was a span of 7 bases. The CDR3 extends over 12 amino acids. Per germline, CDR1 GTSNPN and CDR2 SVGIG (reference sequence). CDR3 DNA: TGTGCCTGGAGTGTACTAGGGACTGAAGCTTTCTTT. This sequence encodes CAWSVLGTEAFF.

This sequence joins TRBV7-2 and TRBJ1-1; D not certain. CDR3 length: 14 amino acids. V was cut by 2 bases and J by 3 bases, with 10 bases left in between. The germline V gene has CDR1 SGHTA and CDR2 FQGNSA. This chain's CDR3 is CASSLLPEDTEAFF. The DNA for the CDR3 is TGTGCCAGCAGCTTATTACCCGAGGACACTGAAGCTTTCTTT.

The chain has TRBV11-2 and TRBJ2-5; maybe TRBD2 (7 bases). The germline V gene has CDR1 SGHAT and CDR2 FQNNGV. V shed 0 bases and J shed 5 bases, with 10 bases lying between them. The CDR3 consists of 14 residues. DNA for the CDR3: TGTGCCAGCAGCTTAGATCGGGGGGCGGAGACCCAGTACTTC. Protein product: CASSLDRGAETQYF. Full variable domain (remainder filled in from reference TRBV11-2 and TRBJ2-5): EAGVAQSPRYKIIEKRQSVAFWCNPISGHATLYWYQQILGQGPKLLIQFQNNGVVDDSQLPKDRFSAERLKGVDSTLKIQPAKLEDSAVYLCASSLDRGAETQYFGPGTRLLVL.

V usage is TRBV19 and J usage is TRBJ1-3, with D unresolved. The V gene lost 4 bases and the J gene lost 2 bases, with 9 bases spanning the gap. The length of the CDR3 is 14 residues. The germline V gene encodes CDR1 LNHDA and CDR2 SQIVND (reference sequence). The CDR3 sequence: CASSTAEPGNTIYF. The CDR3 DNA reads as TGTGCCAGTAGTACTGCAGAACCTGGAAACACCATATATTTT.

This clone turned up a few times. The CDR3 spells CASSPGGSGANVLTF. The CDR3 DNA reads as TGTGCCAGCAGCCCCGGTGGCTCTGGGGCCAACGTCCTGACTTTC. The gene calls are TRBV6-4 and TRBJ2-6; D gene ambiguous. Trimming pared 6 bases from V and 0 bases from J, leaving 9 bases between. The CDR3 extends over 15 amino acids. Per the germline V gene, CDR1 is MRHNA and CDR2 is SNTAGT.

This clone has just a few counts. This chain links TRBV2 with TRBJ1-4, with 8 bases lining up with TRBD1. The CDR3 consists of 14 residues. Germline V gives CDR1 SNHLY, CDR2 FYNNEI. With V trimmed by 6 bases and J by 5 bases, 5 bases remained unmatched. CDR3 nucleotides: TGTGCCAGCAGAGAGGACAGGGAGAATGAAAAACTGTTTTTT. It encodes CASREDRENEKLFF.